Sequencing of this TCR beta chain was carried out in a study of Tregs in tolerant kidney transplant recipients. Produced via immunoSEQ multiplex PCR; TCRdb's table is partial and in-frame only. The sample lists about 94,000 clones, over 85% occurring once. Study-level points and caveats: Biological reproducibility was not directly addressed in this study. Nucleotide sequences could not be compared across some patients' samples due to primer changes.

CD4+CD25+CD127- Tregs, CD4+CD25- non-Tregs, CD4 and CD8 cells were sorted. This CDR3 has 14 amino acids. The V segment lost 5 bases and the J segment 10 bases; nucleotides outside the gene matches: 10. Germline V gives CDR1 SGHNT, CDR2 YENEEA. Regarding this clone: The antigen is undetermined.

The gene calls are TRBV11-3 and TRBJ2-1; 8 bases are shared with TRBD2. This TCR came from a human donor who received a combined kidney and bone marrow transplant. Material: CD4+ T cells from blood, obtained before the transplant. The CDR3 sequence: CASSEPGLVPEQFF. The CDR3 DNA is TGTGCCAGCAGCGAACCGGGACTAGTCCCCGAGCAGTTCTTC.